This T cell receptor beta chain is drawn from a study of cytotoxic CD8 clonotypes in ibrutinib-treated CLL. Across the study: In all, about 11 patients were relapsed/refractory, about 15 were treatment-naive and about 17 were IGHV unmutated. When averaged across all of the samples, the counts came to approximately 250,000 productive templates and more than 85,000 productive rearrangements.

Here immunoSEQ multiplex PCR was the method, and the copy in TCRdb shows in-frame clones only, minus some. Of tens of thousands of clones in the sample, around 84% were seen once. Trimming left V 0 bases short and J 16 bases short, with 13 bases between. The CDR3 spans 11 residues. Germline V CDR1 and CDR2: DFQATT, SNEGSKA (reference sequence). V is TRBV20-1 and J is TRBJ1-3, with a tentative D call TRBD1 (5 bases). This TCR was sampled from a human donor with chronic lymphocytic leukemia. The material sequenced was PBMCs, taken before ibrutinib treatment. CDR3 DNA: TGCAGTGCTAGAGATTCACAGGTTTTTTATTTT. It yields the protein CSARDSQVFYF.